This passage covers 23 T cell receptor beta chains from one sample sequenced in a study of T cells in lung cancer brain metastases. The table came from immunoSEQ multiplex PCR; TCRdb's copy has only in-frame clones and leaves some out. The sample holds 2,000 or so clones; 80% to 90% are singletons and the top ten take about 4.3%. Sequenced material: tumor tissue from a brain metastasis. The receptor set was obtained from a woman between 50 and 59 years old with non-small cell lung cancer that had spread to the brain.

The rearrangement links TRBV5-1 to TRBJ1-1, with TRBD1 matching over 7 bases. J gave up 5 bases and V 1 base, and 8 bases lay outside the gene matches. The CDR3 is made up of 15 amino acids. CDR1 is SGHRS and CDR2 is YFSETQ in the germline V gene. CDR3: CASSLTGAGETEAFF. For the CDR3, the DNA is TGCGCCAGCAGCTTGACAGGGGCAGGGGAAACTGAAGCTTTCTTT.

The chain recombines TRBV30 with TRBJ2-1, with unresolved D. From germline, CDR1 is GTSNPN and CDR2 SVGIG (reference sequence). Trimming left V 4 bases short and J 8 bases short, with 9 bases between. The CDR3 is made up of 11 amino acids. CDR3 DNA sequence: TGTGCCTGGATGAGTAGGGATGAGCAGTTCTTC. This encodes CAWMSRDEQFF.

This chain joins TRBV11-3 and TRBJ2-7; maybe TRBD2 (6 bases). Germline-derived CDR1 and CDR2 are SGHNT and YENEEA. Trimming removed 5 bases from V and 3 bases from J, with 11 bases in between. CDR3 size: 13 residues. CDR3 loop: CASSRGESYEQYF. CDR3 DNA sequence: TGTGCCAGCAGCCGCGGGGAGAGCTACGAGCAGTACTTC. The full variable domain, in which reference TRBV11-3 and TRBJ2-7 provide the parts outside the CDR3, is EAGVVQSPRYKIIEKKQPVAFWCNPISGHNTLYWYLQNLGQGPELLIRYENEEAVDDSQLPKDRFSAERLKGVDSTLKIQPAELGDSAVYLCASSRGESYEQYFGPGTRLTVT.

For this clone: This sample includes further DNA sequences coding for the same CDR3. CDR3 residues: CASTPRGRGSEQYF. The DNA for the CDR3 is TGTGCCAGCACCCCCCGGGGTAGGGGGAGTGAGCAGTACTTC. V gene TRBV6-5 combines with J gene TRBJ2-7; tentative D call: TRBD1 (6 bases). Germline V gene data show CDR1 as MNHEY and CDR2 as SVGAGI. The CDR3 covers 14 residues. Trimming removed 7 bases at V and 7 bases at J, with 20 bases between.

The chain links TRBV5-1 to TRBJ1-1; D perhaps matches TRBD1 (5 bases). The CDR3 has 14 amino acids. Germline lookup yields CDR1 SGHRS and CDR2 YFSETQ. The V gene lost 0 bases and the J gene lost 5 bases, with 11 bases spanning the gap. This CDR3 is CASSLGGEGTEAFF. The CDR3 DNA follows: TGCGCCAGCAGCTTGGGGGGGGAAGGGACTGAAGCTTTCTTT.

The V and J genes are TRBV4-1 and TRBJ1-4, with TRBD1 matching 7 bases. This CDR3 has 18 residues. CDR1 and CDR2 (germline): MGHRA, YSYEKL. Trimming took 4 bases from V and 0 from J; bases not matched to a gene: 11. CDR3 sequence reads: CASSPHRQGPSTNEKLFF. The CDR3 coding sequence is TGCGCCAGCAGCCCCCACCGACAGGGCCCCTCAACTAATGAAAAACTGTTTTTT.

In the case of this clone: One junction end does not reproduce the germline sequence, and a read error may be involved. The same CDR3 also results from other DNA sequences found in this sample. Here the CDR3 reads CASSLGPAYEQYF. DNA for the CDR3: TGTGCCAGCAGCTTGGGACCGGCCTACGAGCAGTACTTC. The chain combines TRBV5-1 with TRBJ2-7; tentatively, D is TRBD1 or TRBD2 (5 bases each). CDR1 is SGHRS, CDR2 YFSETQ, per germline. This CDR3 comprises 13 residues.

The chain has TRBV7-3 and TRBJ2-1; tentatively, D is TRBD2 (5 bases). This CDR3 region has 13 residues. The germline CDR1 and CDR2 sequences are SGHTA and FQGTGA. Trimming took 0 bases from V and 8 from J, leaving 8 bases between them. The DNA for the CDR3 is TGTGCCAGCAGCTTAACTCTAGCTGATGAGCAGTTCTTC. It codes for CASSLTLADEQFF.

This clone appeared a few times. The chain recombines TRBV28 with TRBJ2-5; D may be TRBD1 (6 bases). The CDR3 extends over 13 amino acids. The germline V and J ends were trimmed by 5 bases and 4 bases, with 11 bases remaining between them. Germline loops: CDR1 MDHEN, CDR2 SYDVKM. The CDR3 DNA sequence: TGTGCCAGCAGTGGACAGCGGCGAGAGACCCAGTACTTC. Encoded protein: CASSGQRRETQYF.

V gene TRBV5-1 combines with J gene TRBJ1-1; D possibly corresponds to TRBD1 (5 bases). CDR1 and CDR2 from the germline V gene are SGHRS and YFSETQ. CDR3 length: 13 amino acids. V was pared by 0 bases and J by 3 bases, with 6 bases between. The CDR3 here is CASSLAGHTEAFF. In DNA form, the CDR3 reads TGCGCCAGCAGCTTGGCAGGGCACACTGAAGCTTTCTTT. Complete variable domain (other parts from reference TRBV5-1 and TRBJ1-1): KAGVTQTPRYLIKTRGQQVTLSCSPISGHRSVSWYQQTPGQGLQFLFEYFSETQRNKGNFPGRFSGRQFSNSRSEMNVSTLELGDSALYLCASSLAGHTEAFFGQGTRLTVV.

This chain connects TRBV6-5 to TRBJ1-2, with D unclear. V dropped 6 bases and J dropped 6 bases, with 17 bases sitting between them. This CDR3 has 14 residues. Germline assignment: CDR1 MNHEY and CDR2 SVGAGI. CDR3 in amino acids: CASRPDIGQDGYTF. As DNA, the CDR3 is TGTGCCAGCAGGCCAGACATCGGCCAAGATGGCTACACCTTC.

This clone appeared once. The chain links TRBV6-6 to TRBJ2-2; weak D call: TRBD2 (6 bases). Trimming took 6 bases from V and 7 from J, leaving 15 bases between them. The CDR3 loop spans 14 amino acids. The germline V gene encodes CDR1 MNHNY and CDR2 SVGAGI (reference sequence). The CDR3 loop reads CASRRLEGIGELFF. CDR3 bases: TGTGCCAGCAGGCGACTGGAGGGGATCGGGGAGCTGTTTTTT.

V usage is TRBV7-9 and J usage is TRBJ1-5; D is uncertain. Germline-derived CDR1 and CDR2 are SEHNR and FQNEAQ (reference sequence). Deletions cut 4 bases from V and 5 bases from J, with 12 bases between. The CDR3 contains 14 residues. DNA of the CDR3: TGTGCCAGCAGCTCCACTTACGGACATCAGCCCCAGCATTTT. Protein: CASSSTYGHQPQHF.

This clone appeared a few times. The rearrangement links TRBV4-3 to TRBJ1-6, with D tentatively TRBD1 (6 bases). This CDR3 region has 16 residues. CDR1 is LGHNA, CDR2 YSLEER, per germline. Between the trimmed V and J ends, which lost 4 bases and 7 bases, there was a span of 17 bases. The CDR3 DNA sequence: TGCGCCAGCAGCCGAGGACAGTCCGAAAGGAATTCACCCCTCCACTTT. It specifies CASSRGQSERNSPLHF.

Comment on this clone: The identical CDR3 is also encoded by other nucleotide sequences in the sample. The chain couples TRBV19 to TRBJ1-1; 8 positions match TRBD1. The CDR3 is 14 residues long. From germline, CDR1 is LNHDA and CDR2 SQIVND (reference sequence). Trimming removed 3 bases from V and 5 bases from J; junction bases left unmatched: 5. This CDR3 reads CASSITGQATEAFF. The CDR3 bases are TGTGCCAGTAGTATTACGGGACAGGCTACTGAAGCTTTCTTT.

The J gene is TRBJ1-2, the V gene TRBV6-5; 9 bases map to TRBD1. CDR1 MNHEY and CDR2 SVGAGI come from the germline V gene. The CDR3 is 14 amino acids. Trimming took 5 bases from V and 7 from J; bases not matched to a gene: 8. CDR3 bases: TGTGCCAGCAGTACCTACAGGGGGCCCGGTGGCTACACCTTC. Its protein product is CASSTYRGPGGYTF.

CDR3: CASSLRGHTEAFF. CDR3 bases: TGTGCCAGCAGCTTGAGGGGTCACACTGAAGCTTTCTTT. This chain joins TRBV5-6 and TRBJ1-1; D might be TRBD1 (5 bases). The CDR3 is 13 amino acids. Between the trimmed V and J ends, which lost 1 base and 3 bases, there was a span of 7 bases. The germline CDR1 and CDR2 sequences are SGHDT and YYEEEE.

This clone was seen only once. This sequence joins TRBV7-2 and TRBJ2-2, with 10 bases identical to TRBD2. The CDR3 totals 15 residues. V was pared by 6 bases and J by 6 bases, with 7 bases of the junction left unmatched. CDR1 and CDR2 (germline): SGHTA, FQGNSA. The CDR3 DNA follows: TGTGCCAGCAGTCCGAGCGGGAGGGCCGCCGGGGAGCTGTTTTTT. It is translated as CASSPSGRAAGELFF. Variable domain in full (rest from reference TRBV7-2 and TRBJ2-2): GAGVSQSPSNKVTEKGKDVELRCDPISGHTALYWYRQSLGQGLEFLIYFQGNSAPDKSGLPSDRFSAERTGGSVSTLTIQRTQQEDSAVYLCASSPSGRAAGELFFGEGSRLTVL.

The chain links TRBV15 to TRBJ1-2; 7 nucleotides agree with TRBD1. Germline CDR1 reads LNHNV; CDR2 reads YYDKDF (reference sequence). The CDR3 extends over 16 amino acids. V shed 1 base and J 2 bases; nucleotides not matched to a gene: 7. The CDR3 sequence is CATSRATGLGNYGYTF. The DNA of the CDR3 is TGTGCCACCAGCAGAGCGACAGGGCTAGGGAACTATGGCTACACCTTC.

This rearrangement joins TRBV4-3 to TRBJ1-4; D may be TRBD1 (6 bases). V was trimmed by 4 bases and J by 5 bases, leaving 11 bases between them. Germline V gene sequence: CDR1 LGHNA, CDR2 YSLEER. The CDR3 spans 14 residues. The CDR3: CASSRQQGNEKLFF. The DNA for the CDR3 is TGCGCCAGCAGCCGGCAACAGGGAAATGAAAAACTGTTTTTT.

The rearrangement joins TRBV9 to TRBJ2-3, with TRBD2 matching 12 bases. V was clipped by 4 bases and J by 3 bases; unmatched bases: 6. From germline, CDR1 is SGDLS and CDR2 YYNGEE. This CDR3 has 16 residues. CDR3 DNA sequence: TGTGCCAGCAGCTCCCGGGGGACTAGCGGGACAGATACGCAGTATTTT. Translating it yields CASSSRGTSGTDTQYF.

This clone appeared once. The V and J genes are TRBV5-1 and TRBJ1-1, with 9 bases lining up with TRBD1. This CDR3 has 15 residues. The ends lost 6 bases at V and 0 bases at J; junction bases unmatched: 6. CDR1 is SGHRS, CDR2 YFSETQ, per germline. The DNA for the CDR3 is TGCGCCAGCACCCCGGGACAGGGCCTGAACACTGAAGCTTTCTTT. It specifies CASTPGQGLNTEAFF. Full variable domain (rest looked up from reference TRBV5-1 and TRBJ1-1): KAGVTQTPRYLIKTRGQQVTLSCSPISGHRSVSWYQQTPGQGLQFLFEYFSETQRNKGNFPGRFSGRQFSNSRSEMNVSTLELGDSALYLCASTPGQGLNTEAFFGQGTRLTVV.

The CDR3 here is CASSYRGMALHF. The CDR3 DNA reads TGTGCCAGCAGTTACCGGGGGATGGCTCTCCACTTT. V usage is TRBV6-6 and J usage is TRBJ1-6; D might be TRBD1 (5 bases). V dropped 2 bases and J dropped 16 bases, with 12 bases sitting between them. There are 12 residues in the CDR3. Germline V gene lookup returns CDR1 MNHNY and CDR2 SVGAGI (reference sequence).